The 18 T cell receptor beta chains in this list originate from one sample, sequenced in a study of blood T cell repertoires in COVID-19. Using immunoSEQ multiplex PCR, the repertoire was profiled, and TCRdb retains in-frame clones only, with some absent. The sample has 30,000 to 45,000 clones, around 85% seen once. The sequenced sample was peripheral blood. Source of these receptors: a man older than 75 with active or convalescent COVID-19.

The rearrangement joins TRBV30 to TRBJ2-1; TRBD2 agrees at 14 bases. Germline V lookup: CDR1 GTSNPN, CDR2 SVGIG (reference sequence). The CDR3 is made up of 15 amino acids. V trimming: 2 bases; J trimming: 8 bases; junction bases outside the gene matches: 5. The chain's CDR3 is CAWSSGLAGGHEQFF. CDR3 in DNA: TGTGCCTGGAGTAGTGGACTAGCGGGAGGTCATGAGCAGTTCTTC. The full variable domain, with the rest looked up from reference TRBV30 and TRBJ2-1, is SQTIHQWPATLVQPVGSPLSLECTVEGTSNPNLYWYRQAAGRGLQLLFYSVGIGQISSEVPQNLSASRPQDRQFILSSKKLLLSDSGFYLCAWSSGLAGGHEQFFGPGTRLTVL.

The table lists this clone with a few counts. This chain links TRBV6-5 with TRBJ1-1, with 9 nucleotides matching TRBD1. J was trimmed by 0 bases and V by 8 bases; bases with no gene match: 4. The germline CDR1 and CDR2 sequences are MNHEY and SVGAGI. This CDR3 spans 14 amino acids. The CDR3 coding sequence is TGTGCCAGCTCTTACAGGGGGCTGAACACTGAAGCTTTCTTT. Residues: CASSYRGLNTEAFF.

The gene calls are TRBV5-1 and TRBJ1-2; TRBD1 is a possible D gene (5 bases). Deletions cut 0 bases from V and 4 bases from J, with 13 bases between. This CDR3 comprises 15 residues. Per the germline V gene, CDR1 is SGHRS and CDR2 is YFSETQ. CDR3 sequence (DNA): TGCGCCAGCAGCTTGGCCCCGGGGGGAAGCTATGGCTACACCTTC. Translating gives CASSLAPGGSYGYTF.

The chain employs TRBV5-6 and TRBJ1-1, with 8 bases identical to TRBD1. The CDR3 extends over 14 amino acids. J was trimmed by 3 bases and V by 5 bases; bases with no gene match: 6. Germline values: CDR1 SGHDT, CDR2 YYEEEE. The CDR3 sequence is CASRVTGVDTEAFF. CDR3 bases: TGTGCCAGCAGGGTGACAGGGGTTGACACTGAAGCTTTCTTT.

V gene TRBV19 combines with J gene TRBJ2-5, with TRBD2 matching over 8 bases. V lost 1 base and J lost 5; bases outside the gene matches: 15. The CDR3 spans 18 residues. Germline V gene lookup returns CDR1 LNHDA and CDR2 SQIVND (reference sequence). This chain's CDR3 is CASSIVGGGGPIQETQYF. In DNA, the CDR3 is TGTGCCAGTAGTATAGTAGGTGGCGGGGGGCCAATCCAGGAGACCCAGTACTTC. The variable domain in full, completed from reference TRBV19 and TRBJ2-5, reads DGGITQSPKYLFRKEGQNVTLSCEQNLNHDAMYWYRQDPGQGLRLIYYSQIVNDFQKGDIAEGYSVSREKKESFPLTVTSAQKNPTAFYLCASSIVGGGGPIQETQYFGPGTRLLVL.

The chain combines TRBV5-1 with TRBJ2-1; 7 bases match TRBD1. Germline assignment: CDR1 SGHRS and CDR2 YFSETQ. The CDR3 covers 16 residues. V shed 5 bases and J 6 bases; nucleotides not matched to a gene: 14. CDR3 residues: CASRPTDRAIGNEQFF. CDR3 bases: TGCGCCAGCAGACCAACAGACAGGGCGATCGGCAATGAGCAGTTCTTC.

This rearrangement joins TRBV7-2 to TRBJ1-5, with D maybe TRBD1 (5 bases). Trimming cost V 4 bases and J 3 bases, with 19 bases left between them. Germline V gene lookup returns CDR1 SGHTA and CDR2 FQGNSA. CDR3 length equals 17 residues. CDR3 sequence: CASSSKGGGENNQPQHF. CDR3 sequence (DNA): TGTGCCAGCAGCTCGAAGGGTGGAGGGGAAAACAATCAGCCCCAGCATTTT.

This clone was seen a few times. The chain employs TRBV5-8 and TRBJ1-5; 7 bases line up with TRBD1. The germline V gene encodes CDR1 SGHTS and CDR2 YDEGEE. Germline trimming cut 0 bases from V and 4 bases from J; bases unmatched to any gene: 4. The CDR3 has 15 amino acids. CDR3 in amino acids: CASSLDLTGNQPQHF. The CDR3 DNA reads as TGTGCCAGCAGCTTGGACTTGACAGGGAATCAGCCCCAGCATTTT.

The V call is TRBV6-1, the J call TRBJ1-5, with a possible D match to TRBD1 (6 bases). Germline V gene data show CDR1 as MNHNS and CDR2 as SASEGT. The V and J ends lost 2 bases and 0 bases respectively, with 14 bases between them. The CDR3 is 17 amino acids. CDR3 coding DNA: TGTGCCAGCAGTGAACGGGGACACGACCTTAGCAATCAGCCCCAGCATTTT. Its translation is CASSERGHDLSNQPQHF.

The rearrangement joins TRBV10-3 to TRBJ2-2, with 7 nucleotides matching TRBD2. The V and J ends lost 4 bases and 1 base, in that order; junction bases with no gene match: 6. The CDR3 totals 16 residues. Germline V CDR1 and CDR2: ENHRY, SYGVKD. The CDR3 here is CAISGWLAVNTGELFF. DNA of the CDR3: TGTGCCATCAGTGGGTGGCTAGCGGTGAACACCGGGGAGCTGTTTTTT.

The CDR3 spells CASQLAGELYNEQFF. CDR3 coding DNA: TGTGCCAGCCAACTAGCGGGAGAGCTCTACAATGAGCAGTTCTTC. The genes are TRBV6-5 and TRBJ2-1; 11 bases fit TRBD2. Trimming removed 8 bases from V and 3 bases from J; junction bases left unmatched: 6. This CDR3 region has 15 residues. Germline V gene lookup returns CDR1 MNHEY and CDR2 SVGAGI.

The chain joins TRBV6-2 or TRBV6-3 to TRBJ1-5; D not resolved. This CDR3 has 16 amino acids. Trimming shortened V by 3 bases and J by 0 bases, and 12 bases separated the two germline ends. Germline CDR1 MNHEY, CDR2 SVGEGT. The CDR3 sequence: CASSYYSFYSNQPQHF. In DNA form, the CDR3 reads TGTGCCAGCAGTTATTATAGTTTTTATAGCAATCAGCCCCAGCATTTT.

The J gene is TRBJ1-1, the V gene TRBV12-3 or TRBV12-4, with a possible D match to TRBD1 (5 bases). The CDR3 runs to 12 residues. V dropped 5 bases and J dropped 7 bases, with 11 bases sitting between them. CDR3 sequence (DNA): TGTGCCAGCAGTCCCGGACAATTTGAAGCTTTCTTT. This codes for CASSPGQFEAFF.

J is TRBJ2-5 and V is TRBV20-1; 7 bases are a match to TRBD2. CDR1 is DFQATT, CDR2 SNEGSKA, per germline (reference sequence). After removal of 6 bases from V and 4 bases from J, the junction contained 8 bases not matched to a gene. This CDR3 spans 13 amino acids. The chain's CDR3 is CSASVRGVETQYF. The DNA for the CDR3 is TGCAGTGCCAGTGTCCGGGGGGTAGAGACCCAGTACTTC.

The chain is built from TRBV9 and TRBJ1-2; D might be TRBD1 (6 bases). The CDR3 spans 19 residues. Trimming left V 7 bases short and J 8 bases short, with 36 bases between. Germline CDR1 SGDLS, CDR2 YYNGEE. The CDR3 sequence is CASSLRSRDIETGIRGYTF. DNA for the CDR3: TGTGCCAGCTCGTTACGCTCCCGGGATATCGAAACAGGGATTAGAGGCTACACCTTC.

The chain employs TRBV15 and TRBJ2-5; 11 bases are shared with TRBD2. Germline V lookup: CDR1 LNHNV, CDR2 YYDKDF (reference sequence). The J segment lost 3 bases and the V segment lost 2 bases, leaving 2 bases of the junction unmatched. This CDR3 is 15 amino acids long. The CDR3 loop reads CATSRPGLAEETQYF. The CDR3 DNA is TGTGCCACCAGCAGACCGGGACTAGCGGAAGAGACCCAGTACTTC.

The rearrangement links TRBV19 to TRBJ2-3; TRBD1 matches 8 bases. The ends lost 6 bases at V and 4 bases at J; junction bases unmatched: 9. The germline V gene has CDR1 LNHDA and CDR2 SQIVND (reference sequence). This CDR3 comprises 15 residues. In DNA, the CDR3 is TGTGCCAGTAGCCAGGGACAGGTAAACTCAGATACGCAGTATTTT. Residues: CASSQGQVNSDTQYF. The variable domain in full, with the rest retrieved from reference TRBV19 and TRBJ2-3, is DGGITQSPKYLFRKEGQNVTLSCEQNLNHDAMYWYRQDPGQGLRLIYYSQIVNDFQKGDIAEGYSVSREKKESFPLTVTSAQKNPTAFYLCASSQGQVNSDTQYFGPGTRLTVL.

The chain is built from TRBV7-2 and TRBJ2-5; unclear D gene. The CDR3 runs to 14 residues. Trimming cost V 0 bases and J 1 base, with 6 bases left between them. Germline V lookup: CDR1 SGHTA, CDR2 FQGNSA. CDR3 sequence: CASSLAGSQETQYF. The CDR3 region has the DNA TGTGCCAGCAGCTTAGCGGGCTCCCAAGAGACCCAGTACTTC. Based on the CDR3 plus reference TRBV7-2 and TRBJ2-5, the full variable domain is GAGVSQSPSNKVTEKGKDVELRCDPISGHTALYWYRQSLGQGLEFLIYFQGNSAPDKSGLPSDRFSAERTGGSVSTLTIQRTQQEDSAVYLCASSLAGSQETQYFGPGTRLLVL.